The clone carrying this T cell receptor (beta chain) was recorded many times. As yet, its antigen is unknown. A process of 5'RACE template switching, which added a universal primer site and UMIs, was used to make TCR cDNA. In TCRdb, the 5' RACE reads were re-called with MiXCR into one record per CDR3 protein. The data contain under 200,000 distinct CDR3 sequences, 6% to 7.5% of them singletons. The V end was cut by 5 bases, the J end by 6 bases, with 7 bases between. The CDR3 is 12 residues long. The germline V gene encodes CDR1 MNHEY and CDR2 SMNVEV (reference sequence). The entry originates in a study of T cells after yellow fever vaccination. Study at large: Researchers used SMART-Seq v4 Ultra Low Input to prepare fractions that had low cell numbers. Study findings and constraints: The secondary response was weaker but peaked faster, day 5 versus 15. The study noted that FACS-sorted repertoires could contain abundant clonotypes contaminating from the bulk population.

The source was CD4+ T cells sorted from PBMCs, collected 4 to 5 days after the first yellow fever vaccination. The chain joins TRBV27 to TRBJ2-2, with D uncertain. This TCR derives from a man younger than 35 who received the YFV17D yellow fever vaccine. The DNA of the CDR3 is TGTGCCAGCAGTCCCCCCTCCGGGGAGCTGTTTTTT. Translation: CASSPPSGELFF.